The T cell receptor (beta chain) described here comes from a study of blood T cell repertoires in COVID-19. Whole-study context: PBMCs, B-cell-depleted T cells, or T cells were the source of the cDNA or gDNA that made up the material.

The study drew participants aged about 18 to 90 years from 24 US areas. The study assigned cohorts using participant-reported clinical history. V dropped 4 bases and J dropped 7; count of bases not matched to a gene: 9. The CDR3 length is 16 residues. Germline-derived CDR1 and CDR2 are SGDLS and YYNGEE. Profiling relied on immunoSEQ multiplex PCR, and the TCRdb table lists in-frame clones only, not all of them. The sample holds approximately 65,000 clones, under 80% seen once. The source material was PBMCs or T cells enriched from blood (not recorded which). The chain is built from TRBV9 and TRBJ1-4, with 11 bases fitting TRBD1. The sequence derives from a woman in her sixties or seventies who had been exposed to COVID-19. CDR3 coding DNA: TGTGCCAGCAGCCCGGACAGGGGGCGCGTTGGTGAAAAACTGTTTTTT. This encodes CASSPDRGRVGEKLFF.